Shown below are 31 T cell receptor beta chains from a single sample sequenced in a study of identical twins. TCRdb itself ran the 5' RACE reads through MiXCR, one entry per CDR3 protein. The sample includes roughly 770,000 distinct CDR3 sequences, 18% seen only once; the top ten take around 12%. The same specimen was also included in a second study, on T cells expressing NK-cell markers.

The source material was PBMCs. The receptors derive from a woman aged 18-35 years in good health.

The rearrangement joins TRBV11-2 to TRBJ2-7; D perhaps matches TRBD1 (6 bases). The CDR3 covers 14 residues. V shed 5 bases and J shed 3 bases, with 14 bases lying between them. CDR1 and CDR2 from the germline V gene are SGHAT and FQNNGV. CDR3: CASSPGAAIYEQYF. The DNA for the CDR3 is TGTGCCAGCAGCCCAGGGGCAGCAATCTACGAGCAGTACTTC.

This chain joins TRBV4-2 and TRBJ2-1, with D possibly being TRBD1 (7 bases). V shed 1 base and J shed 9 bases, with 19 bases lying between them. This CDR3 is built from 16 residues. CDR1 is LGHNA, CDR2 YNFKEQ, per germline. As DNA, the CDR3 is TGTGCCAGCAGCCAAGTATCAGGGGGGCTGAACGGTGAGCAGTTCTTC. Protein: CASSQVSGGLNGEQFF.

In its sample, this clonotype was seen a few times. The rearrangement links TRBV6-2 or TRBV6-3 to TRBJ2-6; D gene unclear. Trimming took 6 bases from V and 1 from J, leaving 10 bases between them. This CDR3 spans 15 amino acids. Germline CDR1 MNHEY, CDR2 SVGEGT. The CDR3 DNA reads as TGTGCCAGCAGCGGCATACTATCTGGGGCCAACGTCCTGACTTTC. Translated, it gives CASSGILSGANVLTF.

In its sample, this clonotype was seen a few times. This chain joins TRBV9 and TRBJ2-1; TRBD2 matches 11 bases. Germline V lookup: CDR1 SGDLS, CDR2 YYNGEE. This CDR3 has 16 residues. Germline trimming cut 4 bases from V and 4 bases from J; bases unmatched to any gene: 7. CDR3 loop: CASSHPLAGGYNEQFF. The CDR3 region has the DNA TGTGCCAGCAGCCACCCCCTAGCGGGGGGTTACAATGAGCAGTTCTTC. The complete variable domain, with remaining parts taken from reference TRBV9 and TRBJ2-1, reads DSGVTQTPKHLITATGQRVTLRCSPRSGDLSVYWYQQSLDQGLQFLIQYYNGEERAKGNILERFSAQQFPDLHSELNLSSLELGDSALYFCASSHPLAGGYNEQFFGPGTRLTVL.

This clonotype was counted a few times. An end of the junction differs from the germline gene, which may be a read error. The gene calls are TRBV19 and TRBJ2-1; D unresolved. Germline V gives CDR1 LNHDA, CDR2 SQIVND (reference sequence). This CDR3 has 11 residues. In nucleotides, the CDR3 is TGTGCCAGTAGTCGCGACTGGAGCGCGGTCTTC. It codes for CASSRDWSAVF.

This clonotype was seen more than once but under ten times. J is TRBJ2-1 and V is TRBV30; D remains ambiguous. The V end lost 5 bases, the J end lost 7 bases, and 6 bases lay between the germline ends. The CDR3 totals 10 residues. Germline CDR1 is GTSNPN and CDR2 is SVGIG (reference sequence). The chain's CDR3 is CAWESNEQFF. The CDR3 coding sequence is TGTGCCTGGGAATCAAATGAGCAGTTCTTC.

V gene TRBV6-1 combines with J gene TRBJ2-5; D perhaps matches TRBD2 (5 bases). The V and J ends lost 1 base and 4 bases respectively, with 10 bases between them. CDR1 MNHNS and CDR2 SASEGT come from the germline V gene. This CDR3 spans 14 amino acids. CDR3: CASSEDRGRETQYF. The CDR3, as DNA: TGTGCCAGCAGTGAAGATCGGGGAAGAGAGACCCAGTACTTC.

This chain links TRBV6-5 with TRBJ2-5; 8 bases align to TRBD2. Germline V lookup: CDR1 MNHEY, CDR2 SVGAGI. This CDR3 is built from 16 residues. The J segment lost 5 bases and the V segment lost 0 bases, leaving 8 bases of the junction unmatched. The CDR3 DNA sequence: TGTGCCAGCAGTTACTCCCCCGGGACTAGTACGGAGACCCAGTACTTC. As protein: CASSYSPGTSTETQYF.

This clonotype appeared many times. The CDR3 loop is CASRPGTSTDTQYF. The CDR3 nucleotides are TGTGCCAGCAGACCCGGGACGAGCACAGATACGCAGTATTTT. The gene calls are TRBV6-1 and TRBJ2-3; D may correspond to TRBD1 or TRBD2 (5 bases each). This CDR3 spans 14 amino acids. Trimming pared 6 bases from V and 0 bases from J, leaving 10 bases between. Germline CDR1 reads MNHNS; CDR2 reads SASEGT.

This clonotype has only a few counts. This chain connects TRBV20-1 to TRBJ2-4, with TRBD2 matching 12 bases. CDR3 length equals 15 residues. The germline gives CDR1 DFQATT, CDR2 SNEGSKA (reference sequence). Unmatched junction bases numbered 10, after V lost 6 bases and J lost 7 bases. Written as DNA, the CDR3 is TGCAGTGCAAACCTAGCGGGAGGGGTAGGGAACATTCAGTACTTC. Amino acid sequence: CSANLAGGVGNIQYF.

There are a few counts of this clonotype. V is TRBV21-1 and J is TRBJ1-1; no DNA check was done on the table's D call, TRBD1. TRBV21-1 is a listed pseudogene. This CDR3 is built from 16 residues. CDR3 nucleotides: TGTGCCAGCAGCAAGGACAGGGGGCTAATGGACACTGAAGCTTTCTTT. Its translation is CASSKDRGLMDTEAFF.

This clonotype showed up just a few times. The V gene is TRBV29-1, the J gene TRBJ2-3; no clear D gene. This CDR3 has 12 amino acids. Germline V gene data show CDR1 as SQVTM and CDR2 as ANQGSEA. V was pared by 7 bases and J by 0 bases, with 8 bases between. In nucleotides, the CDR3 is TGCAGCGGGTCCTCTAGCACAGATACGCAGTATTTT. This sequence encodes CSGSSSTDTQYF.

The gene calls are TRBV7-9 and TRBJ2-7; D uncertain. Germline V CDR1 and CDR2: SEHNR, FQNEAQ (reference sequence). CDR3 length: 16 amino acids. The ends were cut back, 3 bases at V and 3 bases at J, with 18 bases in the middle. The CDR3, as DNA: TGTGCCAGCAGCTTCGTCATCAGCGCAGGAAACTACGAGCAGTACTTC. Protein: CASSFVISAGNYEQYF.

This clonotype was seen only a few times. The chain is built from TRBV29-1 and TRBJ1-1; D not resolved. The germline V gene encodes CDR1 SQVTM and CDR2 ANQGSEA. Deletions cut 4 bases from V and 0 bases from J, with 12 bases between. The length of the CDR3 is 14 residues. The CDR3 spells CSVGDGSVNTEAFF. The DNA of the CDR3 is TGCAGCGTTGGAGACGGTTCGGTGAACACTGAAGCTTTCTTT. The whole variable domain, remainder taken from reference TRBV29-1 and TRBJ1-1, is SAVISQKPSRDICQRGTSLTIQCQVDSQVTMMFWYRQQPGQSLTLIATANQGSEATYESGFVIDKFPISRPNLTFSTLTVSNMSPEDSSIYLCSVGDGSVNTEAFFGQGTRLTVV.

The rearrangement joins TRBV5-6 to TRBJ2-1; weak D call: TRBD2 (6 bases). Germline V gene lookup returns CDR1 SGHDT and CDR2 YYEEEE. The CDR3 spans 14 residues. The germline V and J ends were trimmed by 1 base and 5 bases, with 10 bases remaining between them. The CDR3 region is CASSLLALDNEQFF. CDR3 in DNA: TGTGCCAGCAGCTTGCTAGCGCTTGACAATGAGCAGTTCTTC.

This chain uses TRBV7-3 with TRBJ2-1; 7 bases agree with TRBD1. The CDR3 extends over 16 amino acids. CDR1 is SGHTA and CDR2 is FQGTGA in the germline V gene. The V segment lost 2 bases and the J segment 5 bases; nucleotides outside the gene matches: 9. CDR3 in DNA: TGTGCCAGCAGCTTAGAAGGGGGCCCCTCTAACAATGAGCAGTTCTTC. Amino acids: CASSLEGGPSNNEQFF.

The CDR3 DNA follows: TGCAGTGCTAGAGCAGGGGGGGTTTACAATGAGCAGTTCTTC. This codes for CSARAGGVYNEQFF. The chain links TRBV20-1 to TRBJ2-1; D is tentatively TRBD1 or TRBD2 (7 bases each). With 1 base removed from V and 4 bases from J, the gap between germline ends came to 11 bases. The CDR3 loop spans 14 amino acids. Germline assignment: CDR1 DFQATT and CDR2 SNEGSKA (reference sequence).

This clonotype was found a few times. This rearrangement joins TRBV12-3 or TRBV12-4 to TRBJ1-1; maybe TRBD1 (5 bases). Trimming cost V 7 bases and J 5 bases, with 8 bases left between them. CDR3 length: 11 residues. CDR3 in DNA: TGTGCCAGCACCGGGGGGACTGAAGCTTTCTTT. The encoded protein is CASTGGTEAFF.

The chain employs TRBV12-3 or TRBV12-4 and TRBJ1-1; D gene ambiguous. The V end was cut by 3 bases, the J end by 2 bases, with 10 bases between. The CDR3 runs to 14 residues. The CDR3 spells CASSFGRANTEAFF. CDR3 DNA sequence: TGTGCCAGCAGTTTCGGACGAGCTAACACTGAAGCTTTCTTT.

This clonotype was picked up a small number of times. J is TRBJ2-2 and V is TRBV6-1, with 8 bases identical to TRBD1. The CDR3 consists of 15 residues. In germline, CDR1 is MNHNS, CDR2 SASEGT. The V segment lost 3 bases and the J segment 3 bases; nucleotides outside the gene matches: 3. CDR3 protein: CASSDRGLDTGELFF. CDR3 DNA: TGTGCCAGCAGTGACAGGGGGCTTGACACCGGGGAGCTGTTTTTT.

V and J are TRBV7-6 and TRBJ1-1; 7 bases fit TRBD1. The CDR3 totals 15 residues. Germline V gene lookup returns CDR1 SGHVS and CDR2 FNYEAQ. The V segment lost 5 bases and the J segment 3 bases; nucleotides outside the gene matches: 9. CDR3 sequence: CASSTGTDLHTEAFF. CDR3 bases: TGTGCCAGCAGCACTGGGACAGACCTACACACTGAAGCTTTCTTT.

The CDR3 DNA is TGCAGTGCAGTTCCGGGTACAGATACGCAGTATTTT. Protein: CSAVPGTDTQYF. The V call is TRBV20-1, the J call TRBJ2-3; no firm D call. Per the germline V gene, CDR1 is DFQATT and CDR2 is SNEGSKA (reference sequence). CDR3 size: 12 residues. Trimming took 6 bases from V and 3 from J, leaving 10 bases between them.

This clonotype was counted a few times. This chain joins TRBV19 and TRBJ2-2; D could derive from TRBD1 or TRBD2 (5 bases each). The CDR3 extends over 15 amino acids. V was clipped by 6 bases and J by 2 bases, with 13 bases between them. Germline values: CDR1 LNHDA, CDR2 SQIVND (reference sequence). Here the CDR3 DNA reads TGTGCCAGTAGCACCGGGACGGATAACACCGGGGAGCTGTTTTTT. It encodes CASSTGTDNTGELFF.

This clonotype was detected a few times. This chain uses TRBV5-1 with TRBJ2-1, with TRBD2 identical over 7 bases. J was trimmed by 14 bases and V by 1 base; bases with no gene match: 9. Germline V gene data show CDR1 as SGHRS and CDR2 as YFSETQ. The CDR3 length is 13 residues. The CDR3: CASSLSQPAGKFF. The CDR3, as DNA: TGCGCCAGCAGCTTGTCTCAGCCAGCGGGAAAGTTCTTC.

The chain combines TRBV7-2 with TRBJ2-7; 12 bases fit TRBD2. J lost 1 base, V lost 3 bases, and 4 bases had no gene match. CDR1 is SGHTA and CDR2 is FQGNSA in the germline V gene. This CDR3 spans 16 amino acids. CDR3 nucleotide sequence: TGTGCCAGCAGCTTGGACGGACTAGCGGGATCCTACGAGCAGTACTTC. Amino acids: CASSLDGLAGSYEQYF.

The CDR3 DNA is TGTGCCAGCAGCTTAGTTAGAAACACAGATACGCAGTATTTT. Translating it yields CASSLVRNTDTQYF. This chain links TRBV7-2 with TRBJ2-3; D ambiguous. The germline V gene encodes CDR1 SGHTA and CDR2 FQGNSA. V lost 1 base, J lost 2 bases, and 7 bases lay in between. The CDR3 sequence is 14 residues long.

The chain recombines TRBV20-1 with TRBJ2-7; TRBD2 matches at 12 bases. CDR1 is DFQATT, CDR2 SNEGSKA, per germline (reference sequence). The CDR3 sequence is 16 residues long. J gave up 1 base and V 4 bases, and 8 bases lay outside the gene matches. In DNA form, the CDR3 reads TGCAGTGCTACTCAAACCGGGACTAGCGGGTCCTACGAGCAGTACTTC. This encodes CSATQTGTSGSYEQYF.

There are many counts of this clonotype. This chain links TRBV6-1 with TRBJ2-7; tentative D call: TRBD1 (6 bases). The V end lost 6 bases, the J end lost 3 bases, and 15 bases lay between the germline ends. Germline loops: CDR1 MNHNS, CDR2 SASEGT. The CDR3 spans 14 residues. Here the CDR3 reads CASSNTGIGYEQYF. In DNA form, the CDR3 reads TGTGCCAGCAGCAACACAGGGATTGGCTACGAGCAGTACTTC.

CDR3 amino acids: CASTRSKGNNEQFF. Here the CDR3 DNA reads TGCGCCAGCACCAGAAGCAAGGGGAACAATGAGCAGTTCTTC. This chain uses TRBV10-2 with TRBJ2-1; possible D gene TRBD1, 5 bases. V lost 7 bases to trimming and J lost 5 bases, with 15 bases between them. CDR1 and CDR2 (germline): WSHSY, SAAADI. The CDR3 extends over 14 amino acids.

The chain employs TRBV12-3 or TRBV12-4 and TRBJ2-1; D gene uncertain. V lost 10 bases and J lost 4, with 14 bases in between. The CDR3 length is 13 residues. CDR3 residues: CATSTGGYNEQFF. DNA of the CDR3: TGTGCCACCTCGACGGGTGGTTACAATGAGCAGTTCTTC.

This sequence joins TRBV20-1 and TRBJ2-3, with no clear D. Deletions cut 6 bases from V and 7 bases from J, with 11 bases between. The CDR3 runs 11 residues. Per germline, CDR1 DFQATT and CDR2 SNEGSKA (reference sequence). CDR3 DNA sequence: TGCAGTGCCTCAGTGCCTAATACGCAGTATTTT. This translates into CSASVPNTQYF.